The present T cell receptor beta chain was sequenced within a study of control samples from healthy donors and cancer patients. The length of the CDR3 is 14 residues. The V gene lost 5 bases and the J gene lost 0 bases, with 8 bases spanning the gap. Germline CDR1 is SGHTA and CDR2 is FQGNSA. TCRdb keeps only in-frame clones here, not all; method: immunoSEQ multiplex PCR. This table has some 170,000 clones, less than 95% appearing once. The sequence derives from a man between 60 and 75 years old with colorectal cancer. The sequencing sample was made of PBMCs. The chain is built from TRBV7-2 and TRBJ1-3; possibly TRBD1 for D (5 bases). The CDR3 DNA is TGTGCCAGCAGCATTACAGGCTCTGGAAACACCATATATTTT. It encodes CASSITGSGNTIYF. Looking up the rest from reference TRBV7-2 and TRBJ1-3 gives the full variable domain: GAGVSQSPSNKVTEKGKDVELRCDPISGHTALYWYRQSLGQGLEFLIYFQGNSAPDKSGLPSDRFSAERTGGSVSTLTIQRTQQEDSAVYLCASSITGSGNTIYFGEGSWLTVV.